The T cell receptor (beta chain) under discussion was sequenced for a study of patients and donors after allogeneic stem cell transplantation. This clonotype was detected a few times. This CDR3 region has 14 residues. Germline CDR1 reads LGHNA; CDR2 reads YSLEER. V was cut by 2 bases and J by 0 bases, with 7 bases left in between. One entry per CDR3 protein, called by TCRdb with MiXCR from the RT-PCR reads. The repertoire includes 410,000 or so distinct CDR3 sequences, more than 15% of them detected once, and just over 7% sits in the top ten. The chain couples TRBV4-3 to TRBJ1-1; D uncertain. The sample consisted of blood, either unsorted or a sorted T cell fraction (not recorded which). This clonotype was obtained from a human donor who was either an allogeneic HSCT recipient or a stem cell or donor lymphocyte infusion donor (not recorded which). It is not recorded whose cells these are; they may come from a transplant donor. DNA for the CDR3: TGCGCCAGCAGCCAACGGACGGTGAACACTGAAGCTTTCTTT. Translated: CASSQRTVNTEAFF.